This is a list of T cell receptor beta chains from one sample in a study of shared clonotypes between healthy human individuals. Sequencing used immunoSEQ multiplex PCR; TCRdb keeps in-frame clones, though not all of them. The table includes 450,000 to 650,000 clones, around 76% detected once. The sequenced sample consisted of PBMCs. The receptors were gathered from a woman aged 40 to 50 in good health. Some clones in this sample may be carry-over from other donors' samples. Each CDR3 is given with its conserved first and last residue. The D gene is left open where the match is weak. Clone size is stated in some rows and not others, as once, few, many or a class when expanded.

clone size | J gene | V gene | D gene | CDR3 protein | CDR3 DNA
- | TRBJ1-1 | TRBV7-2 | TRBD1 | CASSRRSDRANTEAFF | TGTGCCAGCAGTCGGAGGTCGGACAGGGCGAACACTGAAGCTTTCTTT
- | TRBJ2-2 | TRBV4-1 | TRBD1 | CASSQRIRDRGGGELFF | TGCGCCAGCAGCCAGAGGATCAGGGACAGGGGTGGCGGGGAGCTGTTTTTT
- | TRBJ2-7 | TRBV5-4 | - | CASSLDGIDEQYF | TGTGCCAGCAGCTTGGATGGGATCGACGAGCAGTACTTC
- | TRBJ1-1 | TRBV27 | TRBD1 | CASSLSGQGASEAFF | TGTGCCAGCAGTTTATCGGGACAGGGGGCATCTGAAGCTTTCTTT
- | TRBJ2-1 | TRBV30 | - | CAWTVTDEQFF | TGTGCCTGGACGGTAACCGATGAGCAGTTCTTC
- | TRBJ2-1 | TRBV11-3 | - | CASSLSLFRRLASYNEQFF | TGTGCCAGCAGCTTAAGCCTATTCCGGAGGCTAGCGAGCTACAATGAGCAGTTCTTC
- | TRBJ1-5 | TRBV19 | - | CATSRGGNQPQHF | TGTGCCACTTCGAGAGGGGGAAATCAGCCCCAGCATTTT
- | TRBJ2-7 | TRBV7-2 | - | CASSRDYKTSEQYF | TGTGCCAGCAGCCGAGACTACAAGACGTCCGAGCAGTACTTC
once | TRBJ1-4 | TRBV28 | - | CASTPQGGDEKLFF | TGTGCCAGCACCCCACAGGGAGGGGATGAAAAACTGTTTTTT
once | TRBJ2-5 | TRBV5-1 | - | CASSLGLTGQETQYF | TGCGCCAGCAGCTTGGGCCTCACGGGCCAAGAGACCCAGTACTTC
- | TRBJ1-1 | TRBV10-2 | TRBD1 | CASSELPGQGANTEAFF | TGCGCCAGCAGTGAGTTACCGGGACAGGGGGCGAACACTGAAGCTTTCTTT
- | TRBJ1-5 | TRBV30 | TRBD1 | CAWSLRGNQPQHF | TGTGCCTGGAGTCTCAGGGGGAATCAGCCCCAGCATTTT
- | TRBJ2-2 | TRBV5-1 | TRBD2 | CASSPGTSGTMNTGELFF | TGCGCCAGCAGCCCCGGGACTAGCGGGACAATGAACACCGGGGAGCTGTTTTTT
many | TRBJ2-1 | TRBV9 | - | CASSVGPGPDNEQFF | TGTGCCAGCAGCGTAGGGCCTGGGCCAGACAATGAGCAGTTCTTC
- | TRBJ2-1 | TRBV29-1 | - | CSVETRLQLDEQFF | TGCAGCGTGGAAACCCGATTACAGCTCGATGAGCAGTTCTTC
- | TRBJ2-7 | TRBV15 | - | CATSRGSLVGDYEQYF | TGTGCCACCAGCAGAGGCAGCCTGGTCGGAGACTACGAGCAGTACTTC
- | TRBJ1-1 | TRBV10-2 | TRBD1 | CASSDMTGGRAFF | TGCGCCAGCAGTGATATGACAGGGGGCCGGGCTTTCTTT
- | TRBJ2-6 | TRBV7-9 | - | CASSLFALGIKSGANVLTF | TGTGCCAGCAGCTTATTTGCCCTAGGAATCAAGTCTGGGGCCAACGTCCTGACTTTC
- | TRBJ1-2 | TRBV5-5 | - | CASSPGHQANYGYTF | TGTGCCAGCAGTCCCGGACACCAGGCTAACTATGGCTACACCTTC
few | TRBJ1-5 | TRBV19 | - | CASSIGPQAQGSNQPQHF | TGTGCCAGTAGTATAGGACCCCAAGCACAGGGTAGCAATCAGCCCCAGCATTTT
- | TRBJ2-5 | TRBV5-1 | - | CASSNPGHQETQYF | TGCGCCAGCAGCAACCCGGGACATCAGGAGACCCAGTACTTC
- | TRBJ2-1 | TRBV28 | TRBD2 | CASSPGLAGGPTYNEQFF | TGTGCCAGCAGCCCCGGACTAGCGGGAGGACCCACCTACAATGAGCAGTTCTTC
- | TRBJ2-2 | TRBV11-2 | TRBD2 | CASSGAGGNTGELFF | TGTGCCAGCAGTGGGGCGGGAGGGAACACCGGGGAGCTGTTTTTT
- | TRBJ1-2 | TRBV6-1 | - | CASSDKGRNYGYTF | TGTGCCAGCAGTGATAAGGGGCGAAACTATGGCTACACCTTC
- | TRBJ1-3 | TRBV28 | - | CASRVGGPSGNTIYF | TGTGCCAGCAGAGTAGGGGGACCTTCTGGAAACACCATATATTTT
- | TRBJ2-7 | TRBV7-8 | TRBD2 | CASSPLRGGAYEQYF | TGTGCCAGCAGCCCTCTCCGGGGGGGGGCCTACGAGCAGTACTTC
- | TRBJ2-5 | TRBV4-1 | TRBD2 | CASSQSLAGEAQTQYF | TGCGCCAGCAGCCAGTCACTAGCGGGAGAGGCACAGACCCAGTACTTC
- | TRBJ2-7 | TRBV30 | - | CAWSVGLNYEQYF | TGTGCCTGGAGTGTGGGACTGAACTACGAGCAGTACTTC
many | TRBJ2-1 | TRBV19 | TRBD2 | CASSILAGENEQFF | TGTGCCAGTAGTATTCTAGCGGGAGAGAATGAGCAGTTCTTC
- | TRBJ2-2 | TRBV27 | TRBD2 | CASSPPGGGDTGELFF | TGTGCCAGCAGTCCCCCGGGAGGGGGTGACACCGGGGAGCTGTTTTTT
- | TRBJ2-7 | TRBV30 | TRBD1 | CAWRLRDSRGRALF | TGTGCCTGGAGACTTCGGGACAGCCGGGGAAGGGCACTCTTC
- | TRBJ1-5 | TRBV6-4 | TRBD1 | CASLDRGGHYSNQPQHF | TGTGCCAGCCTGGACAGGGGAGGACACTATAGCAATCAGCCCCAGCATTTT